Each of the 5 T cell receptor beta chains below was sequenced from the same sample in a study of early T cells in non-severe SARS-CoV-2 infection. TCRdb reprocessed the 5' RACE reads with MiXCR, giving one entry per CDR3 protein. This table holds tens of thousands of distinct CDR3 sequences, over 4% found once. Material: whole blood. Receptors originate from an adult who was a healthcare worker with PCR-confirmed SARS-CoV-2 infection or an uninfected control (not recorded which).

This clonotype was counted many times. CDR3 loop: CSVLGYEQYF. The CDR3 DNA follows: TGCAGCGTTCTAGGTTACGAGCAGTACTTC. V is TRBV29-1 and J is TRBJ2-7; D not certain. The CDR3 totals 10 residues. Germline V gives CDR1 SQVTM, CDR2 ANQGSEA. Trimming pared 5 bases from V and 4 bases from J, leaving 6 bases between.

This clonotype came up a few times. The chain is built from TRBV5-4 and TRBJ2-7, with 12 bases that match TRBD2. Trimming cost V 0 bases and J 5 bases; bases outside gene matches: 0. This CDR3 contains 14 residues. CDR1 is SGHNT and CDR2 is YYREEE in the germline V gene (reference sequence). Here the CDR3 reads CASSLGTSGDEQYF. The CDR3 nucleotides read TGTGCCAGCAGCTTGGGGACTAGCGGGGACGAGCAGTACTTC.

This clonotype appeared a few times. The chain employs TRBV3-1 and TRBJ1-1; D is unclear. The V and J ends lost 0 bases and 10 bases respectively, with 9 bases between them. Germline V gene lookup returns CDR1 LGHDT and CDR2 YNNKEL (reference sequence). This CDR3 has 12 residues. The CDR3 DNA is TGTGCCAGCAGCCAAGACCGAGGTGCAGCTTTCTTT. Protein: CASSQDRGAAFF. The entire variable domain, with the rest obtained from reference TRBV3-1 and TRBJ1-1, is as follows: DTAVSQTPKYLVTQMGNDKSIKCEQNLGHDTMYWYKQDSKKFLKIMFSYNNKELIINETVPNRFSPKSPDKAHLNLHINSLELGDSAVYFCASSQDRGAAFFGQGTRLTVV.

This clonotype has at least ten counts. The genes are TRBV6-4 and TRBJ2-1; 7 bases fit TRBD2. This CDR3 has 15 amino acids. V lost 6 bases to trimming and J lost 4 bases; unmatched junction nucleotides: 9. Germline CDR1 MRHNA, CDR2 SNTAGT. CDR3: CASSDRLAKYNEQFF. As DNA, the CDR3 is TGTGCCAGCAGCGACCGACTAGCCAAGTACAATGAGCAGTTCTTC.

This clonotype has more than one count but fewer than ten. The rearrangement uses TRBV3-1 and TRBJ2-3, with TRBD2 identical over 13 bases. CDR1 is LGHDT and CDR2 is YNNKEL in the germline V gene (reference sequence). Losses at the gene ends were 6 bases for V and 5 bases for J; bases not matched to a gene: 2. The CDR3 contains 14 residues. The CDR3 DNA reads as TGTGCCAGCAGTCGACTAGCGGGAGGAGATACGCAGTATTTT. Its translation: CASSRLAGGDTQYF.